This T cell receptor beta chain was observed in a study of T-cell reconstitution after alpha-beta-depleted transplantation in children. Study-wide results and limits: Expanded graft clones numbering several hundred reportedly gave rise to alpha-beta T cells about two months after transplant.

Unique molecular identifiers were incorporated when the TCRbeta library was constructed. TCRdb re-called the PCR reads with MiXCR, one entry per CDR3 protein. Of fewer than 250,000 distinct CDR3 sequences in the sample, approximately 8% were seen once. This clonotype was counted many times. Its antigen is unknown. The CDR3 runs 14 residues. V was pared by 4 bases and J by 2 bases, with 12 bases between. CDR1 and CDR2 (germline): SGDLS, YYNGEE. The V gene is TRBV9, the J gene TRBJ2-5; weak D call: TRBD1 (6 bases). This clonotype was sampled from a male patient younger than 18 who had a stem cell transplant for acute lymphoblastic leukemia, so the T cells may come from the graft donor. The specimen comprised PBMCs, mostly from graft donor cells, sampled 180 days after TCRalphabeta/CD19-depleted stem cell transplant. The CDR3 is CASSFPDSQETQYF. The CDR3, as DNA: TGTGCCAGCAGCTTTCCGGACAGTCAAGAGACCCAGTACTTC.